This TCR beta chain was found in a study of T cell responses to AZD1222 COVID-19 vaccine. In the case of this clone: Its matching antigen is unknown.

Study conclusions and caveats: At baseline, just six AZD1222 recipients tested seropositive. Clonal diversity may have been underestimated in mostly white British donors. Reportedly, nearly half the spike-specific TCRs target unmutated variant regions.

Clones were sequenced by immunoSEQ multiplex PCR, and TCRdb holds only the in-frame ones, with some missing. Of about 180,000 clones in the sample, 87% were seen once. V was shortened by 0 bases and J by 2 bases, with 7 bases between the two germline ends. The CDR3 runs 14 residues. Per the germline V gene, CDR1 is MNHNS and CDR2 is SASEGT. The sample consisted of peripheral blood, taken on day 0 of AZD1222 vaccination. The TCR sequence derives from an adult in good health. The rearrangement joins TRBV6-1 to TRBJ1-1; possibly TRBD1 for D (6 bases). DNA for the CDR3: TGTGCCAGCAGTGAAGCAGGGGGAAACACTGAAGCTTTCTTT. Translating it yields CASSEAGGNTEAFF.